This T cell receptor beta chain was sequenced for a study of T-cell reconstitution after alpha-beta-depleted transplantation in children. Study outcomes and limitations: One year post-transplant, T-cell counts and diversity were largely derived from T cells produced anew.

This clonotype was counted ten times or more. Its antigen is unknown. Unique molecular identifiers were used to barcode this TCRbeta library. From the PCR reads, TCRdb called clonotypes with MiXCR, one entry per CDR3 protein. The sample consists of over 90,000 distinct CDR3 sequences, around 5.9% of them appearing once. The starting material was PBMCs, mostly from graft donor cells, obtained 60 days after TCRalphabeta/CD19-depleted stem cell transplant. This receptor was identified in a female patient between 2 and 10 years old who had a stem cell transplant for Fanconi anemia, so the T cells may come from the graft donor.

Here the CDR3 reads CASSLTSGRAGTDTQYF. The CDR3 region has the DNA TGTGCCAGCAGCTTAACTAGCGGGAGGGCCGGCACAGATACGCAGTATTTT. This chain joins TRBV7-3 and TRBJ2-3; 11 bases are a match to TRBD2. V shed 0 bases and J 1 base; nucleotides not matched to a gene: 3. CDR1 is SGHTA, CDR2 FQGTGA, per germline. There are 17 residues in the CDR3.